What follows is one T cell receptor (beta chain) and its context. The antigen remains undetermined. Using immunoSEQ multiplex PCR, the repertoire was profiled, and TCRdb retains in-frame clones only, with some absent. The top ten clones hold around 3.4% of a sample with about 78,000 clones, about nine tenths of them seen once. The sample belongs to a study of T cell responses to AZD1222 COVID-19 vaccine. Study-wide findings and caveats: Repertoires in all cases were sampled only once the peak T cell response had passed. Unmutated variant regions are reportedly targeted by nearly half of spike-specific TCRs. The donor group comprised mostly white British people and more females; the analysis possibly underestimated clonal diversity. Mapped onto spike, vaccine-associated CD4 TCRs spanned it and were dominant at 160-218 and 743-854.

The germline CDR1 and CDR2 sequences are ENHRY and SYGVKD. The CDR3 consists of 14 residues. Trimming cost V 3 bases and J 0 bases, with 8 bases left between them. The receptor was isolated from an adult who received the AZD1222 COVID-19 vaccine. The chain is built from TRBV10-3 and TRBJ1-2; no clear D gene. This specimen consisted of peripheral blood, obtained 28 days after the second AZD1222 dose. The CDR3 DNA reads as TGTGCCATCAGTGAAGGGCAGACTAACTATGGCTACACCTTC. As protein: CAISEGQTNYGYTF.